This T cell receptor beta chain was identified during a study of T cells in Graves' hyperthyroidism and ophthalmopathy. Study-level information: Peripheral blood was obtained at initial diagnosis, preceding any treatment. Study-level points and caveats: Blood also showed most of the thyroid clonotypes that were expanded above 0.001.

This CDR3 has 17 residues. V was cut by 7 bases and J by 0 bases, with 20 bases left in between. This clonotype was observed many times. Its antigen is not known. Amplified TCR beta CDR3 regions came from RNA transcripts. HTBI primers were employed in a first-round RT-PCR of the TCR CDR3. TCRdb independently ran MiXCR on the multiplex PCR reads; one entry per CDR3 protein. This table has 240,000 or so distinct CDR3 sequences, 16% appearing once. Any patient presenting with uncontrolled infection, other autoimmune disease, pregnancy or lactation was left out. The receptor's source is a woman under 30 with Graves' ophthalmopathy. The sample taken for sequencing was blood. The chain employs TRBV12-3 or TRBV12-4 and TRBJ2-3; D might be TRBD2 (6 bases). CDR3 DNA sequence: TGTGCCAGCATCATAAGGGATAGCGGACCTAGCACAGATACGCAGTATTTT. This gives the protein CASIIRDSGPSTDTQYF.